Listed below are T cell receptor beta chains from one sample, sequenced in a study of beta chain features in type 1 diabetes. The assay was immunoSEQ multiplex PCR, and TCRdb's table has in-frame clones only and misses some. The data hold about 700,000 clones, with 10% to 15% observed a single time. Material for sequencing was naive CD4+ T cells from blood. The receptors were gathered from a man between 18 and 29 years old with type 1 diabetes. The CDR3 runs from the conserved cysteine through the conserved F or W. The D gene is left open where the match is weak. Clone size is stated in some rows and not others, as once, few, many or a class when expanded.

D | length | J | size | V | DNA | CDR3
NA | 14 | TRBJ2-5 | NA | TRBV5-1 | TGCGCCAGCAGACCCGGGGAGAAGGGAGAGACCCAGTACTTC | CASRPGEKGETQYF
TRBD1 | 15 | TRBJ2-3 | NA | TRBV14 | TGTGCCAGCAGCCAGACAGGGGGCGGAACAGATACGCAGTATTTT | CASSQTGGGTDTQYF
TRBD1 | 15 | TRBJ2-7 | few | TRBV11-3 | TGTGCCAGCAGCCCAGGGGACAGTCTCTCCTACGAGCAGTACTTC | CASSPGDSLSYEQYF
NA | 15 | TRBJ2-3 | NA | TRBV10-3 | TGTGCCATCAGGGTCATTGCCTTGAGCACAGATACGCAGTATTTT | CAIRVIALSTDTQYF
TRBD1 | 15 | TRBJ2-7 | NA | TRBV28 | TGTGCCAGCAGGATACCGGGACAGGGGGAACTCGAGCAGTACTTC | CASRIPGQGELEQYF
NA | 12 | TRBJ1-1 | NA | TRBV18 | TGTGCCAGCTCACCACCCAACACTGAAGCTTTCTTT | CASSPPNTEAFF
TRBD1 | 15 | TRBJ2-1 | few | TRBV5-4 | TGTGCCAGCAGCGAGGACAGGGGTATTTACAATGAGCAGTTCTTC | CASSEDRGIYNEQFF
NA | 15 | TRBJ2-2 | NA | TRBV5-1 | TGCGCCAGCAGCTTCGCCGGGGGTGGCACCGGGGAGCTGTTTTTT | CASSFAGGGTGELFF
NA | 15 | TRBJ1-2 | few | TRBV10-3 | TGTGCCATCAGTATAGAACCGACAGCTAACTATGGCTACACCTTC | CAISIEPTANYGYTF
TRBD1 | 13 | TRBJ2-7 | NA | TRBV19 | TGTGCCAGTAGTACGGACAGGGGCTACGAGCAGTACTTC | CASSTDRGYEQYF
NA | 14 | TRBJ1-5 | NA | TRBV4-1 | TGCGCCAGCAGCCGAACAGGGTTAAATCAGCCCCAGCATTTT | CASSRTGLNQPQHF
NA | 14 | TRBJ2-2 | NA | TRBV30 | TGTGCCTGGAGCGGTGGGATGAACACCGGGGAGCTGTTTTTT | CAWSGGMNTGELFF
NA | 15 | TRBJ1-2 | few | TRBV5-1 | TGCGCCAGCAGCTTGGAGGGGCAGGAGAACTATGGCTACACCTTC | CASSLEGQENYGYTF
TRBD1 | 15 | TRBJ2-7 | few | TRBV7-9 | TGTGCCAGCAGCCCCTGGGGACAGGGGGCGGACGAGCAGTACTTC | CASSPWGQGADEQYF
NA | 14 | TRBJ1-2 | few | TRBV18 | TGTGCCAGCTCACCACCGGCCGGGGTCTATGGCTACACCTTC | CASSPPAGVYGYTF
TRBD1 | 11 | TRBJ1-6 | NA | TRBV2 | TGTGCCAGCAACAGGGGGACACCCCTCCACTTT | CASNRGTPLHF
TRBD2 | 14 | TRBJ2-2 | NA | TRBV2 | TGTGCCAGCAGGGGAGCGGGGGTCACCGGGGAGCTGTTTTTT | CASRGAGVTGELFF
TRBD1 | 13 | TRBJ1-1 | few | TRBV30 | TGTGCCTCCAATACAGGGGCGAACACTGAAGCTTTCTTT | CASNTGANTEAFF
NA | 13 | TRBJ1-1 | few | TRBV14 | TGTGCCAGCAGCCAAGATCGGGACCCCGAAGCTTTCTTT | CASSQDRDPEAFF
NA | 13 | TRBJ2-1 | NA | TRBV7-9 | TGTGCCAGCAGCTTATCCGCCTACAATGAGCAGTTCTTC | CASSLSAYNEQFF
NA | 15 | TRBJ1-1 | few | TRBV6-6 | TGTGCCAGTACGCTCCTGGGGGTTGGGAACACTGAAGCTTTCTTT | CASTLLGVGNTEAFF
NA | 12 | TRBJ1-2 | few | TRBV7-9 | TGTGCCAGCAGCTTAGGGGCGACAGGCTACACCTTC | CASSLGATGYTF
TRBD1 | 14 | TRBJ1-4 | NA | TRBV7-9 | TGTGCCAGCAGCCCGACAGGGCTGGGCGAAAAACTGTTTTTT | CASSPTGLGEKLFF
NA | 16 | TRBJ2-7 | few | TRBV30 | TGTGCCTGGAGGATAACAACAGGGAAGGGGACCTACGAGCAGTACTTC | CAWRITTGKGTYEQYF
NA | 12 | TRBJ1-2 | few | TRBV9 | TGTGCCAGCAGCCCCGCGCCGGGTGGCTACACCTTC | CASSPAPGGYTF
NA | 16 | TRBJ1-2 | few | TRBV5-1 | TGCGCCAGCAGCCGCAGGTCCAAGACCGCTACGGATGGCTACACCTTC | CASSRRSKTATDGYTF
NA | 13 | TRBJ1-6 | NA | TRBV27 | TGTGCCAGCAACGGGGCAGGGGAATCACCCCTCCACTTT | CASNGAGESPLHF
NA | 12 | TRBJ2-1 | NA | TRBV30 | TGTGCCTGGGACTACGGGACCCCGGATATGCTCTTC | CAWDYGTPDMLF
NA | 12 | TRBJ1-2 | few | TRBV28 | TGTGCCAGCAGTTTATCGAGGAGCGACTACACCTTC | CASSLSRSDYTF
NA | 13 | TRBJ1-6 | few | TRBV27 | TGTGCCAGCAGGGCCTCCGATAATTCACCCCTCCACTTT | CASRASDNSPLHF
TRBD1 | 18 | TRBJ2-6 | few | TRBV7-9 | TGTGCCAGCGAAGACAGGGGGCTATTCCGCTCTGGGGCCAACGTCCTGACTTTC | CASEDRGLFRSGANVLTF
TRBD1 | 13 | TRBJ2-1 | few | TRBV7-2 | TGTGCCAGCAGCTCGGGACAGACCAATGAGCAGTTCTTC | CASSSGQTNEQFF
NA | 16 | TRBJ1-3 | NA | TRBV14 | TGTGCCAGCAGCCCCTCCATGGTGACCTCTGGAAACACCATATATTTT | CASSPSMVTSGNTIYF
NA | 14 | TRBJ1-3 | NA | TRBV9 | TGTGCCAGCAGCACATGGACGTCTGGAAACACCATATATTTT | CASSTWTSGNTIYF
TRBD1 | 12 | TRBJ1-2 | few | TRBV30 | TGTGCCTGGACTCAGGGGGCGCGTGGCTACACCTTC | CAWTQGARGYTF
NA | 13 | TRBJ1-4 | NA | TRBV18 | TGTGCCAGCTCACCCCCAGGGGATGAAAAACTGTTTTTT | CASSPPGDEKLFF
NA | 13 | TRBJ1-5 | few | TRBV6-6 | TGTGCCAGCAGTTTGGTTAGCAATCAGCCCCAGCATTTT | CASSLVSNQPQHF
NA | 16 | TRBJ2-6 | few | TRBV7-6 | TGTGCCAGCAGCGGCAGGGATGTCTCTGGGGCCAACGTCCTGACTTTC | CASSGRDVSGANVLTF
NA | 14 | TRBJ1-1 | few | TRBV9 | TGTGCCAGCAGCCCTGGGGGGGCAAACACTGAAGCTTTCTTT | CASSPGGANTEAFF
NA | 16 | TRBJ1-4 | few | TRBV27 | TGTGCCAGCAGTACTGGGAAACCAGGAGGTCGGGAAAAACTGTTTTTT | CASSTGKPGGREKLFF
NA | 13 | TRBJ2-7 | few | TRBV2 | TGTGCCAGCGTGGCAGGTCGAGGCTACGAGCAGTACTTC | CASVAGRGYEQYF
NA | 14 | TRBJ1-6 | NA | TRBV7-9 | TGTGCCAGCAGCTGGGAGGGCGAAGAGTCACCCCTCCACTTT | CASSWEGEESPLHF
TRBD2 | 15 | TRBJ2-1 | NA | TRBV19 | TGTGCCAGTAGATTGAGCGGGGGATCCTACAATGAGCAGTTCTTC | CASRLSGGSYNEQFF